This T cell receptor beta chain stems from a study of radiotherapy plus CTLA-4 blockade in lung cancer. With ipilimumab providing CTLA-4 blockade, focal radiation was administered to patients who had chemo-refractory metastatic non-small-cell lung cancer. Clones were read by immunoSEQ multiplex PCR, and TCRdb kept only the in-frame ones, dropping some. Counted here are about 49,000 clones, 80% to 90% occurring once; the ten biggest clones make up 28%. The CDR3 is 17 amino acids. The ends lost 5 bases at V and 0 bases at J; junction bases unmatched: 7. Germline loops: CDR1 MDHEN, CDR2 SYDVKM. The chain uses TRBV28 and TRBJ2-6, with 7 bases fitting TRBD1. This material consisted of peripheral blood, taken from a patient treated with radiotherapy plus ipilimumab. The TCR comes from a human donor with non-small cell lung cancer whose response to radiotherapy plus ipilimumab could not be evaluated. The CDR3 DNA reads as TGTGCCAGCAGTCTGGGGGACAGCACCTCTGGGGCCAACGTCCTGACTTTC. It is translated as CASSLGDSTSGANVLTF.